This T cell receptor beta chain originates from a study of shared clonotypes between healthy human individuals. The wider study: There were three CD4 naive, three CD4 memory, two CD8 naive and one CD8 memory plates per donor.

The CDR3 extends over 13 amino acids. Trimming took 5 bases from V and 4 from J, leaving 11 bases between them. CDR1 and CDR2 from the germline V gene are SEHNR and FQNEAQ (reference sequence). Libraries were prepared by immunoSEQ multiplex PCR; TCRdb keeps only in-frame clonotypes and omits some of them. The sample holds 650,000 to 800,000 clones, about 91% seen once. It was CD45RO-negative cells, positively selected for CCR7, that made up naive CD8 cells, with terminally differentiated effector memory CD45RA+ cells excluded. Overall study findings and caveats: The study drew on few donors, limiting represented genetic and exposure-history diversity. How much donors shared clonotypes was expected to be affected by sequencing depth. Estimated richness values were generally larger in naive subsets than in memory subsets.

Note on this clone: Antigen unknown.

The TCR comes from a man younger than 45 in good health. The rearrangement uses TRBV7-9 and TRBJ1-1; D gene unclear. What was sequenced was naive CD8+ T cells sorted from blood. The CDR3 loop reads CASSVQVGTEAFF. Here the CDR3 DNA reads TGTGCCAGCAGCGTCCAGGTAGGCACTGAAGCTTTCTTT. Full variable domain (missing parts from reference TRBV7-9 and TRBJ1-1): DTGVSQNPRHKITKRGQNVTFRCDPISEHNRLYWYRQTLGQGPEFLTYFQNEAQLEKSRLLSDRFSAERPKGSFSTLEIQRTEQGDSAMYLCASSVQVGTEAFFGQGTRLTVV.